These T cell receptor beta chains were read from a single sample in a study of T cells in Graves' hyperthyroidism and ophthalmopathy. Each CDR3 protein is one row after TCRdb ran MiXCR on the multiplex PCR reads. The sample has some 740,000 distinct CDR3 sequences; 12% to 15% are singletons. Sequenced sample: blood. Source of these receptors: a woman younger than 35 with Graves' hyperthyroidism. Each CDR3 is given with its conserved first and last residue. D genes are given only for firm matches. Clone size is given for some rows only: seen once, a few or many times, or a class if the clone is expanded.

d_call clone_size j_call v_call cdr3_aa cdr3_nt
TRBD2 few TRBJ2-7 TRBV28 CASSWGGDSYEQYF TGTGCCAGCAGTTGGGGGGGGGACTCCTACGAGCAGTACTTC
TRBD2 many TRBJ2-2 TRBV2 CASSGTSGTTGELFF TGTGCCAGCAGCGGGACTAGCGGAACTACCGGGGAGCTGTTTTTT
TRBD1 many TRBJ1-5 TRBV28 CASSFGDRVSRQPQHF TGTGCCAGCAGTTTCGGGGACAGGGTTAGCAGGCAGCCCCAGCATTTT
- - TRBJ2-5 TRBV20-1 CSARGGLTPRAQYF TGCAGTGCTAGAGGTGGGTTAACACCTCGGGCCCAGTACTTC
- - TRBJ1-1 TRBV5-1 CASSLVTRSDTEAFF TGCGCCAGCAGCTTGGTTACTCGGTCCGACACTGAAGCTTTCTTT
TRBD1 many TRBJ2-7 TRBV10-3 CAIAGTGVNHEQYF TGTGCCATCGCCGGGACAGGGGTCAACCACGAGCAGTACTTC
- few TRBJ2-1 TRBV24-1 CATLGHPWDEQFF TGTGCCACCCTAGGACACCCTTGGGATGAGCAGTTCTTC
- few TRBJ2-1 TRBV28 CASSFSVVPYNEQFF TGTGCCAGCAGTTTCTCGGTGGTGCCCTACAATGAGCAGTTCTTC
- many TRBJ2-1 TRBV11-1 CASSFRTAWEQFF TGTGCCAGCAGCTTCCGGACGGCTTGGGAGCAGTTCTTC
- - TRBJ1-5 TRBV19 CASSIGGIVPQHF TGTGCCAGTAGTATAGGTGGTATTGTGCCCCAGCATTTT
TRBD1 many TRBJ2-1 TRBV28 CASSLGTGQFF TGTGCCAGCAGTCTCGGGACAGGGCAGTTCTTC
TRBD2 few TRBJ2-1 TRBV29-1 CSVPDWSGRLDEQFF TGCAGCGTTCCAGATTGGAGCGGGAGGTTGGATGAGCAGTTCTTC
- - TRBJ1-2 TRBV18 CASSPQGQEGYTF TGTGCCAGCTCACCACAGGGGCAGGAGGGCTACACCTTC
- few TRBJ2-7 TRBV7-9 CASGASDPRNEQYF TGTGCCAGCGGGGCTAGCGACCCAAGGAACGAGCAGTACTTC
- many TRBJ1-3 TRBV6-2/TRBV6-3 CASSYGRAISGNTIYF TGTGCCAGCAGTTACGGTCGGGCTATCTCTGGAAACACCATATATTTT
- few TRBJ1-1 TRBV7-9 CASSLRDATEAFF TGTGCCAGCAGCTTACGGGACGCCACTGAAGCTTTCTTT
- many TRBJ2-7 TRBV19 CASSIRGYEQYF TGCGCCAGCAGTATTCGCGGGTACGAGCAGTACTTC
- many TRBJ2-1 TRBV12-3/TRBV12-4 CASSAGYEQFF TGTGCCAGCAGCGCAGGGTACGAGCAGTTCTTC
TRBD2 many TRBJ2-7 TRBV18 CASSSLAGEGYEQYF TGTGCCAGCTCATCCTTAGCGGGGGAGGGATACGAGCAGTACTTC
TRBD1 few TRBJ2-7 TRBV24-1 CATSDSRTGPNSYEQYF TGTGCCACCAGTGATTCTAGGACAGGGCCGAACTCCTACGAGCAGTACTTC